Shown below are 9 T cell receptor beta chains from a single sample sequenced in a study of human T cells and chemical hapten exposure. A single record per CDR3 protein comes from TCRdb applying MiXCR to the RACE reads. This table holds 100,000 to 150,000 distinct CDR3 sequences, around 11% found once. Time point: patch test 3, about 24 weeks after DPC sensitization. Treatment denoted: therapeutic diphenylcyclopropenone sensitization with weekly scalp DPC. Material: whole blood, obtained in connection with sensitization to the hapten diphenylcyclopropenone (DPC). The source is a woman aged 45 to 65 with alopecia areata. Some clones in this sample may be carry-over from other donors' samples.

The rearrangement uses TRBV18 and TRBJ1-1; 7 nucleotides line up with TRBD1. This CDR3 has 13 amino acids. In germline, CDR1 is KGHSH, CDR2 LQKENI. Trimming cost V 1 base and J 11 bases; bases outside gene matches: 7. CDR3 region: CASSPQGAGSAFF. CDR3 DNA sequence: TGTGCCAGCTCACCACAGGGGGCGGGTTCGGCTTTCTTT. Drawing the rest from reference TRBV18 and TRBJ1-1, the complete variable domain is NAGVMQNPRHLVRRRGQEARLRCSPMKGHSHVYWYRQLPEEGLKFMVYLQKENIIDESGMPKERFSAEFPKEGPSILRIQQVVRGDSAAYFCASSPQGAGSAFFGQGTRLTVV.

The rearrangement links TRBV18 to TRBJ1-1; the D gene is possibly TRBD1 (6 bases). The CDR3 contains 15 residues. Between the trimmed V and J ends, which lost 4 bases and 5 bases, there was a span of 17 bases. Germline V lookup: CDR1 KGHSH, CDR2 LQKENI. CDR3 residues: CASSLTLRGWTEAFF. The DNA for the CDR3 is TGTGCCAGCTCACTTACTCTAAGGGGGTGGACTGAAGCTTTCTTT. The full variable domain, rest sourced from reference TRBV18 and TRBJ1-1, is NAGVMQNPRHLVRRRGQEARLRCSPMKGHSHVYWYRQLPEEGLKFMVYLQKENIIDESGMPKERFSAEFPKEGPSILRIQQVVRGDSAAYFCASSLTLRGWTEAFFGQGTRLTVV.

The chain joins TRBV29-1 to TRBJ2-3; 8 bases line up with TRBD2. Germline V gives CDR1 SQVTM, CDR2 ANQGSEA. V shed 6 bases, J shed 3 bases, and the junction held 8 bases outside the gene matches. The CDR3 is made up of 14 amino acids. CDR3 bases: TGCAGCGTCATCAGCGGGAGACTTACAGATACGCAGTATTTT. This translates into CSVISGRLTDTQYF.

This clonotype has at least ten counts. This chain connects TRBV24-1 to TRBJ2-3; D is unresolved. V was pared by 4 bases and J by 4 bases, with 2 bases between. CDR1 is KGHDR and CDR2 is SFDVKD in the germline V gene. The CDR3 spans 11 residues. This CDR3 is CATSESDTQYF. CDR3 nucleotide sequence: TGTGCCACCAGTGAGTCAGATACGCAGTATTTT.

The V call is TRBV2, the J call TRBJ2-6; no definite D call. Germline values: CDR1 SNHLY, CDR2 FYNNEI. The CDR3 extends over 14 amino acids. V was shortened by 10 bases and J by 0 bases, with 10 bases between the two germline ends. The CDR3 DNA sequence: TGTGCCATAATCGACACCTCTGGGGCCAACGTCCTGACTTTC. Its translation is CAIIDTSGANVLTF.

This clonotype was counted between two and nine times. The chain uses TRBV12-3 or TRBV12-4 and TRBJ1-1, with D unclear. V gave up 3 bases and J gave up 2 bases, with 10 bases separating them. The CDR3 is made up of 14 amino acids. The CDR3 region has the DNA TGTGCCAGCAGTTTCAACAGCAAAAACACTGAAGCTTTCTTT. Translation gives CASSFNSKNTEAFF.

The table lists this clonotype with a few counts. The chain couples TRBV7-2 to TRBJ2-3; 9 bases map to TRBD1. V shed 6 bases, J shed 3 bases, and the junction held 7 bases outside the gene matches. CDR3 length equals 15 residues. CDR1 SGHTA and CDR2 FQGNSA come from the germline V gene. This CDR3 reads CASSFGTGITDTQYF. The CDR3 region has the DNA TGTGCCAGCAGTTTCGGGACAGGGATAACAGATACGCAGTATTTT.

This clonotype was detected a few times. The chain couples TRBV9 to TRBJ1-1; a weak D match, TRBD1 (6 bases). V lost 3 bases and J 1 base, leaving 13 bases between the germline ends. Germline V gene sequence: CDR1 SGDLS, CDR2 YYNGEE. CDR3 size: 15 residues. The CDR3 is CASSAGPRGNTEAFF. The CDR3 DNA reads TGTGCCAGCAGCGCGGGTCCCAGGGGGAACACTGAAGCTTTCTTT.

The chain couples TRBV7-9 to TRBJ1-1, with 10 bases matching TRBD1. CDR3 size: 15 residues. The V and J ends lost 5 bases and 3 bases, in that order; junction bases with no gene match: 6. CDR1 is SEHNR, CDR2 FQNEAQ, per germline (reference sequence). This CDR3 is CASSVGQGSYTEAFF. The CDR3, as DNA: TGTGCCAGCAGCGTGGGACAGGGGTCCTACACTGAAGCTTTCTTT.